These 11 T cell receptor beta chains share one sample of origin, sequenced in a study of monozygotic twins with inflammatory bowel disease. TCRdb reprocessed the 5' RACE reads and keeps a single row for each CDR3 protein, giving no DNA. This sample's table has 350,000 to 500,000 distinct CDR3 sequences. Sequenced material: blood. Receptors were obtained from a human donor with ulcerative colitis or Crohn's disease, or a healthy co-twin of an affected twin (not recorded which).

This sequence joins TRBV5-1 and TRBJ2-3; TCRdb picks TRBD1, but there is no DNA to check that call. CDR1 and CDR2 from the germline V gene are SGHRS and YFSETQ. This CDR3 has 14 residues. CDR3 loop: CASSWTDYTDTQYF.

V and J are TRBV3-1 and TRBJ1-1; absent DNA, TCRdb's TRBD1 call cannot be checked. This CDR3 contains 15 residues. Germline loops: CDR1 LGHDT, CDR2 YNNKEL (reference sequence). This CDR3 reads CASSQEGSGLTEAFF.

This chain joins TRBV6-1 and TRBJ1-4; there is no DNA to check the TCRdb D call of TRBD1. CDR1 and CDR2 from the germline V gene are MNHNS and SASEGT. This CDR3 has 15 amino acids. The CDR3 protein is CASNDRGPSGEKLFF.

J is TRBJ2-1 and V is TRBV5-6; TCRdb indicates TRBD2, and absent DNA this call remains unverified. Per the germline V gene, CDR1 is SGHDT and CDR2 is YYEEEE. There are 14 residues in the CDR3. The CDR3 spells CASRGRGTYNEQFF.

CDR3 sequence reads: CAAAGRQWRTDTQYF. The J gene is TRBJ2-3, the V gene TRBV6-1; TCRdb picks TRBD2, but there is no DNA to check that call. CDR3 length: 15 residues. Germline V gene data show CDR1 as MNHNS and CDR2 as SASEGT.

This chain joins TRBV5-1 and TRBJ2-2. Germline values: CDR1 SGHRS, CDR2 YFSETQ. The CDR3 contains 15 residues. The CDR3 here is CASSWDSSNTGELFF.

This sequence joins TRBV2 and TRBJ2-1; TCRdb reports TRBD2, a call that lacks DNA to check it against. Germline loops: CDR1 SNHLY, CDR2 FYNNEI. The CDR3 has 13 residues. CDR3 sequence reads: CASGLLVYNEQFF.

V usage is TRBV25-1 and J usage is TRBJ2-5; the TRBD2 assignment by TCRdb is unverifiable without DNA. The CDR3 length is 13 residues. Germline CDR1 reads MGHDK; CDR2 reads SYGVNS. The CDR3 loop is CASSGGLGETQYF.

The rearrangement links TRBV6-2 or TRBV6-3 to TRBJ1-1; the TRBD1 assignment by TCRdb is unverifiable without DNA. The germline gives CDR1 MNHEY, CDR2 SVGEGT. The CDR3 runs 13 residues. The CDR3 loop is CAIWTLRNTEAFF.

The CDR3 region is CAKTVTGTVSF. The rearrangement uses TRBV12-3 or TRBV12-4 and TRBJ2-7; TCRdb reports TRBD1, a call that lacks DNA to check it against. The CDR3 is made up of 11 amino acids.

The chain joins TRBV3-1 to TRBJ2-5. The CDR3 runs 14 residues. CDR1 is LGHDT, CDR2 YNNKEL, per germline (reference sequence). This CDR3 reads CASSQEPSVETQYF.